This paragraph covers one TCR beta chain sequence. The CDR3 consists of 14 residues. Germline lookup yields CDR1 SGHKS and CDR2 YYEKEE (reference sequence). J lost 4 bases, V lost 4 bases, and 3 bases had no gene match. Per the study methods: From reference gene primer amplification, estimates of nucleated cell counts were derived. The repertoire was sequenced with immunoSEQ multiplex PCR; TCRdb's copy has only in-frame clones and lacks some. Clone size and V and J calls were adopted from that table, with D and trimming inferred from the DNA. Of 150,000 to 200,000 clones in the sample, 70% to 90% were seen once. The sample originates from a study of blood T cell repertoires in COVID-19. Study-wide context: Samples taken during acute and convalescent COVID-19 were collected in the United States, Italy and Spain.

The TCR sequence derives from a woman in her fifties or sixties who had recovered from COVID-19. Sequencing input: PBMCs or T cells enriched from blood (not recorded which). The chain couples TRBV5-5 to TRBJ2-5, with TRBD1 matching 11 bases. The CDR3 is CASSPGTGGETQYF. CDR3 in DNA: TGTGCCAGCAGCCCTGGGACAGGGGGAGAGACCCAGTACTTC.